This entry concerns a single T cell receptor (beta chain). Its target is unknown. Germline DNA was also extracted, and blood RNA derived from unsorted whole blood. These data belong to a study of tumor-infiltrating lymphocytes in primary liver carcinoma. Background on the study: Staging of the tumors gave T1-T3 N0M0, with widths of about 4 to 10 cm. Study results and limitations: Compared with blood, tumor repertoires held significantly more in their top 250 clones. Paired tumor-adjacent and tumor-blood samples overlapped less than tumor region pairs did.

A constant-region primer served to make TCR beta cDNA from roughly 480 ng total RNA. The TCR beta library was amplified through three nested multiplex PCR rounds in a modified ARM-PCR procedure. The first two PCR rounds, approximately 10 cycles each, used TRBV1-TRBV30 forward primers and a C-beta reverse primer. MiXCR was run by TCRdb on the multiplex PCR reads, yielding one entry per CDR3 protein. This table holds about 310,000 distinct CDR3 sequences, 50% to 60% found once. V shed 4 bases and J shed 7 bases, with 18 bases lying between them. The CDR3 covers 15 residues. Germline CDR1 and CDR2: SGHNT and YYREEE (reference sequence).

The V call is TRBV5-4, the J call TRBJ2-4; D might be TRBD1 (5 bases). The clonotype comes from a woman aged 25 to 39 with primary liver carcinoma and hepatitis B virus infection. The source material was peripheral blood. The CDR3 nucleotides read TGTGCCAGCAGCCTGGGGCAGGGCGGTCGGAACATTCAGTACTTC. It translates to CASSLGQGGRNIQYF.